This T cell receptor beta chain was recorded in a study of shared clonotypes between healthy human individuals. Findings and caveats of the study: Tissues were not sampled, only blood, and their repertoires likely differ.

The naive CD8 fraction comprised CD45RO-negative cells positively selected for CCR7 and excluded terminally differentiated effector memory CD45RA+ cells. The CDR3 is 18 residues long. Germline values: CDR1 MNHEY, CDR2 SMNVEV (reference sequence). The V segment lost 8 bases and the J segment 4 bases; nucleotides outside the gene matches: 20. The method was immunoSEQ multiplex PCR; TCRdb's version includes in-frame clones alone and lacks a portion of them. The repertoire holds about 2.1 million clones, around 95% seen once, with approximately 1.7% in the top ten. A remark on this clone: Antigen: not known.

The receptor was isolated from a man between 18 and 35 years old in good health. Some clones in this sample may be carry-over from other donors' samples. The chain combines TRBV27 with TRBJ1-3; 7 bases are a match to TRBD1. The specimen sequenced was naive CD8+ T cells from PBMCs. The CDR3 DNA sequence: TGTGCCAGCGGTACATTCCGGGACTCAGGGGGTGAGGGAAACACCATATATTTT. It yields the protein CASGTFRDSGGEGNTIYF.